This T cell receptor (beta chain) is from a study of regulatory dendritic cells for organ transplantation. Study results and limitations: Naive CD4+ and CD8+ repertoires were highly diverse; memory CD8+ was most oligoclonal. Between individuals, the alloreactive memory CD8+ T cell pool differed considerably.

CDR3 size: 17 residues. CDR1 is LGHNA and CDR2 is YNFKEQ in the germline V gene. V was pared by 6 bases and J by 0 bases, with 8 bases of the junction left unmatched. Points on this clone: Its matching antigen is unknown.

Sorted subsets were CFSE-labeled and cultured roughly five days with allogeneic dendritic cells. Memory T cells were CD45RO+, naive were CD45RA+, sorted by FACS. Here immunoSEQ multiplex PCR was the method, and the copy in TCRdb shows in-frame clones only, minus some. The repertoire holds under 9,000 clones, with about 70% as singletons. Sequenced sample: memory CD4+ T cells from blood cultured with dendritic cells. Subset in this sample: CD45RO+ memory T cells. V usage is TRBV4-2 and J usage is TRBJ1-4; 9 bases are a match to TRBD1. This sequence originates from a human donor in good health. CDR3 protein: CASSYGQGRPTNEKLFF. DNA for the CDR3: TGTGCCAGCAGTTACGGACAGGGGCGACCAACTAATGAAAAACTGTTTTTT.